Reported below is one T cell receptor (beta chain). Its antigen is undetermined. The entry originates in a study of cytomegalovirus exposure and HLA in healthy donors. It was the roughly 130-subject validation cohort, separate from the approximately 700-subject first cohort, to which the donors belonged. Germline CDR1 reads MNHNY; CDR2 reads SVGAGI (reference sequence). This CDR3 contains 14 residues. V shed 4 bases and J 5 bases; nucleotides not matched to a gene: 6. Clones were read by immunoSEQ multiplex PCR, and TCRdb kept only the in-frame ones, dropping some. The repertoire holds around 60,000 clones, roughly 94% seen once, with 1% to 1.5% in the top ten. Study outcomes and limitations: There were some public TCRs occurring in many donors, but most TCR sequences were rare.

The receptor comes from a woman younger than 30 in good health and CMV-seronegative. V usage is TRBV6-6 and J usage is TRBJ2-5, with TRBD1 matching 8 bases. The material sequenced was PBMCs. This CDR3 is CASSSYRGLETQYF. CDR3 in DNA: TGTGCCAGCAGTTCTTACAGGGGGTTGGAGACCCAGTACTTC.